This T cell receptor beta chain emerged from a study of cytomegalovirus exposure and HLA in healthy donors. 13 Jbeta primers and 60 Vbeta primers were used for the PCR. Method: immunoSEQ multiplex PCR; TCRdb's copy keeps in-frame clones and lacks some. The data contain fewer than 100,000 clones, approximately 7.7% of them singletons. This CDR3 is built from 15 residues. The germline V gene has CDR1 SGHNT and CDR2 YENEEA. Germline trimming cut 4 bases from V and 1 base from J; bases unmatched to any gene: 4. The source is a man in his fifties or sixties in good health and CMV-seronegative. The V and J genes are TRBV11-3 and TRBJ2-3; 8 positions agree with TRBD2. Material for sequencing was PBMCs. The CDR3: CASSYRAGGTDTQYF. As DNA, the CDR3 is TGTGCCAGCAGCTACCGAGCGGGAGGCACAGATACGCAGTATTTT.